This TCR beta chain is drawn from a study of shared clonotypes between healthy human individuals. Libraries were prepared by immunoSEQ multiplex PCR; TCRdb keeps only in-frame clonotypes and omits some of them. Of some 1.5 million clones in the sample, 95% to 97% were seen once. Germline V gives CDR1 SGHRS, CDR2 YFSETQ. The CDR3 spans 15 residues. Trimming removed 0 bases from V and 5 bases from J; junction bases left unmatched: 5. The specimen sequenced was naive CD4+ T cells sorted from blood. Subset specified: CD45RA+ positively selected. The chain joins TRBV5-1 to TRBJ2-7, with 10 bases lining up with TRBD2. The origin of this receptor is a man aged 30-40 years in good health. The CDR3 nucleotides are TGCGCCAGCAGCTTGGGAGCGGGAGGGAAGGACGAGCAGTACTTC. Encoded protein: CASSLGAGGKDEQYF.